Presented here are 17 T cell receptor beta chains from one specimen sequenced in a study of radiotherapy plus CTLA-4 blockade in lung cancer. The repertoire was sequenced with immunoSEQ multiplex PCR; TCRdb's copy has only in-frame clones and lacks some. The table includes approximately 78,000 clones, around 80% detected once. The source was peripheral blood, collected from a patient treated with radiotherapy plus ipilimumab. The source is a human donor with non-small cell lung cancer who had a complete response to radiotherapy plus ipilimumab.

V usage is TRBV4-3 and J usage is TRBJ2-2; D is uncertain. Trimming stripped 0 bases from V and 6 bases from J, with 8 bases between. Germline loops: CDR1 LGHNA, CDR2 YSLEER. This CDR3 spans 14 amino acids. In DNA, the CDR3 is TGCGCCAGCAGCCAAGATTACGGCGCCGGGGAGCTGTTTTTT. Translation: CASSQDYGAGELFF.

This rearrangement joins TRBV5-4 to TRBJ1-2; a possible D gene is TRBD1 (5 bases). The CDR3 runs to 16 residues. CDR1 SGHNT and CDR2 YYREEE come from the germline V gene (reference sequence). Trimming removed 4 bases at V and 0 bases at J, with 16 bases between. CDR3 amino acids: CASSPRDGNSNYGYTF. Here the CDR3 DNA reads TGTGCCAGCAGCCCGCGGGACGGAAACTCTAACTATGGCTACACCTTC.

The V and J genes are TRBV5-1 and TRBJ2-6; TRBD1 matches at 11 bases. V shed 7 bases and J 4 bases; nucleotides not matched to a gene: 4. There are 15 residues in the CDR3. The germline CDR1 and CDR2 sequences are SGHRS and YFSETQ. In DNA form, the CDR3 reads TGCGCCAGCGGACAGGGGGCCCCCGGGGCCAACGTCCTGACTTTC. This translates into CASGQGAPGANVLTF. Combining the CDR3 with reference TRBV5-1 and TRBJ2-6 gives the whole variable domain KAGVTQTPRYLIKTRGQQVTLSCSPISGHRSVSWYQQTPGQGLQFLFEYFSETQRNKGNFPGRFSGRQFSNSRSEMNVSTLELGDSALYLCASGQGAPGANVLTFGAGSRLTVL.

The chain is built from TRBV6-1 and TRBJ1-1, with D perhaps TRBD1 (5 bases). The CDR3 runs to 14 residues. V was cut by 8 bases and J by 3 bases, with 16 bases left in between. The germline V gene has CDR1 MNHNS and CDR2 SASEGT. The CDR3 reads CASSEVQAYTEAFF. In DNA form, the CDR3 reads TGTGCCAGCTCCGAGGTACAGGCCTACACTGAAGCTTTCTTT.

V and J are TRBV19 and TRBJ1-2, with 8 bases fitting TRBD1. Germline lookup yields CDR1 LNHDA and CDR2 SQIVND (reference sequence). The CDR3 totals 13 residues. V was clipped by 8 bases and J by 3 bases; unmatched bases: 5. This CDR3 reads CASVDRDYYGYTF. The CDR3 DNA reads TGTGCCAGTGTGGACAGGGACTACTATGGCTACACCTTC.

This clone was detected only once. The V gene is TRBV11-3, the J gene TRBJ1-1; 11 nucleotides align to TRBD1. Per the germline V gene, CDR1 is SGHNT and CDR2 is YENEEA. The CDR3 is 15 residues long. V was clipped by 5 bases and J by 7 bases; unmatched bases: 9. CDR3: CASSPGQGALIEAFF. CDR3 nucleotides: TGTGCCAGCAGCCCAGGACAGGGGGCGTTAATTGAAGCTTTCTTT.

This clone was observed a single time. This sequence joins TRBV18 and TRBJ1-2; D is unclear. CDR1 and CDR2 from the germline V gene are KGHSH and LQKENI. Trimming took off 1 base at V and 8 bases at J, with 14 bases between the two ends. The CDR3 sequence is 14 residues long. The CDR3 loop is CASSPRAGASGYTF. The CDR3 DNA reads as TGTGCCAGCTCACCACGTGCAGGAGCGTCGGGCTACACCTTC.

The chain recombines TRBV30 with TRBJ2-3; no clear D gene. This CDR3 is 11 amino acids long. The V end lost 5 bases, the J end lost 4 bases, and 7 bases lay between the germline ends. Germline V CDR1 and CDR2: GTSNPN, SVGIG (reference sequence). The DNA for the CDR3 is TGTGCCTGGGGGGTCGCAGATACGCAGTATTTT. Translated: CAWGVADTQYF.

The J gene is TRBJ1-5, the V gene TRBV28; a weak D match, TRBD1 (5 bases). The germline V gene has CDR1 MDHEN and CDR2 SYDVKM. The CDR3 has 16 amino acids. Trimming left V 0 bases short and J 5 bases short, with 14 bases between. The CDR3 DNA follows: TGTGCCAGCAGTTTATGGGCCCCAGGGAAGCATCAGCCCCAGCATTTT. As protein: CASSLWAPGKHQPQHF.

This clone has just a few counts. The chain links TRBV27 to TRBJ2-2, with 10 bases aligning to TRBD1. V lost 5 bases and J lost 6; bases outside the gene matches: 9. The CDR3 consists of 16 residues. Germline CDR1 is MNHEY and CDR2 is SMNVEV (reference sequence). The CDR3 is CASSAGGQGYAGELFF. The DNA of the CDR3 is TGTGCCAGCAGTGCCGGGGGACAGGGGTATGCCGGGGAGCTGTTTTTT.

The CDR3, as DNA: TGCGCCAGCAGTATGGGGACAGGGATGGACGGGGAGCTGTTTTTT. This sequence encodes CASSMGTGMDGELFF. The rearrangement joins TRBV5-1 to TRBJ2-2; 9 bases are a match to TRBD1. The V gene end was trimmed by 5 bases and the J gene end by 7 bases; junction bases not matched to a gene: 9. The CDR3 is made up of 15 amino acids. CDR1 is SGHRS, CDR2 YFSETQ, per germline.

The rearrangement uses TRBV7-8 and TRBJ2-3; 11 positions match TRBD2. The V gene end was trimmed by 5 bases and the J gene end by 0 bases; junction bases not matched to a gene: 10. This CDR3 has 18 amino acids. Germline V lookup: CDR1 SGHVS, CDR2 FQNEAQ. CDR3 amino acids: CASSPTTSGTPSTDTQYF. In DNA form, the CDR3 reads TGTGCCAGCAGCCCTACGACTAGCGGGACGCCTAGCACAGATACGCAGTATTTT.

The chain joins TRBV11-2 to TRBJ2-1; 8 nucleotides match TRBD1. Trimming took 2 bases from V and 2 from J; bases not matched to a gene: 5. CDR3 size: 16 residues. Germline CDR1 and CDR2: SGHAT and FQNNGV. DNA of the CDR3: TGTGCCAGCAGCTTAACCCCCAGGGGGCCCTACAATGAGCAGTTCTTC. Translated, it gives CASSLTPRGPYNEQFF.

The CDR3 coding sequence is TGTGCCAGCAGTCCCTGGGGGGGAGAAAGAGAGACCCAGTACTTC. Protein product: CASSPWGGERETQYF. This sequence joins TRBV7-8 and TRBJ2-5; 7 positions agree with TRBD2. The germline gives CDR1 SGHVS, CDR2 FQNEAQ. The V gene end was trimmed by 6 bases and the J gene end by 4 bases; junction bases not matched to a gene: 11. The CDR3 contains 15 residues.

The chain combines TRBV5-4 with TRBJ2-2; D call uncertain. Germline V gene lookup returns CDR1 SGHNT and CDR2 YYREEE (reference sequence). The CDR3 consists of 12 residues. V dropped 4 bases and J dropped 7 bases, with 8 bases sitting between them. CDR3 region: CASSRPGGELFF. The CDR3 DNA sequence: TGTGCCAGCAGCAGACCTGGCGGGGAGCTGTTTTTT.

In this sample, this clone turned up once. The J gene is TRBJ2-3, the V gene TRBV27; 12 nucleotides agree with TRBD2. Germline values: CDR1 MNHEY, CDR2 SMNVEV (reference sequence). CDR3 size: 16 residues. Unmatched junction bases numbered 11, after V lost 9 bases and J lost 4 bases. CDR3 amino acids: CASRKTSGRRADTQYF. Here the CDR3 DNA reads TGTGCCAGTAGAAAGACTAGCGGGAGAAGGGCAGATACGCAGTATTTT.

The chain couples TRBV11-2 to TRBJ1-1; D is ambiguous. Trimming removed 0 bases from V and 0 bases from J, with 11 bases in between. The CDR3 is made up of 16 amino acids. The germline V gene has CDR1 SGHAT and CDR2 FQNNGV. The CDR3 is CASSLEHGLMNTEAFF. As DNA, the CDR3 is TGTGCCAGCAGCTTAGAGCACGGACTGATGAACACTGAAGCTTTCTTT.